This record covers a single T cell receptor beta chain. It has no known antigen specificity. No much larger clone exists at a distance of one base, and base qualities are not known. What the time point label conveys for this sample: week 11, during vaccination. Every vaccine dose consisted of 300 ug of a 20-mer mutant IDH1 peptide in Montanide, administered subcutaneously together with topical imiquimod. All donors had newly diagnosed IDH1-mutant astrocytomas of WHO grade 3 or 4 that showed loss of nuclear ATRX. The samples were drawn from NOA16, a multicentre, single-arm, open-label phase I trial in Germany that tested a mutant IDH1 peptide vaccine in humans for the first time. Genomic DNA for TCRB sequencing was isolated from EDTA blood with the DNeasy Blood and Tissue Kit. This record comes from a study of a mutant IDH1 vaccine in newly diagnosed glioma (dated by TCRdb to the early 2020s). Notes on the research overall: Across visits V03 through V10, patients got a total of eight vaccinations, given in weeks 1, 3, 5, 7, 11, 15, 19 and 23. Peripheral blood samples were drawn at six visits, namely V03 (baseline), V05, V07, V10, V12 and V13. Of the roughly 32 treated patients, about 62% were male and approximately 38% were female, and a mean age of roughly 37 years was recorded. Vaccination was initiated 4-6 weeks after radiotherapy alone, or concurrently with temozolomide cycles in the chemotherapy-containing groups. Prior to enrollment, patients had been given standard therapy consisting of radiotherapy alone, temozolomide alone, or radiochemotherapy with temozolomide, with the combination given to most patients. Longitudinal TCRB deep sequencing was performed for about 25 treated patients wherever samples were available for exploratory analyses.

What the authors observed across the whole study: Immune responses induced by the vaccine were seen in roughly 92% of patients across multiple MHC alleles. No apparent relationship was observed between pseudoprogression and alterations in the top peripheral T cell clonotypes detected by TCRB sequencing. Selection of PBMC samples for TCRB deep sequencing was based on availability. It was noted by the authors that analyses of patient blood samples could not be reproduced owing to sample limitations.

Preparation of the library involved the immunoSEQ multiplex PCR assay. Rearranged TCR beta chain sequences were amplified using the hsTCRB Kit according to the manufacturer's protocol. TCRB libraries were sequenced on an Illumina MiSeq. Under the source paper's analysis protocol: The proprietary platform of the kit vendor was used for demultiplexing, trimming and gene mapping. The table was pulled from immuneACCESS by TCRdb, which kept in-frame rearrangements only. Such tables lose some clones; where checked, under half of the loss comes from unresolved V genes, and the rest has no known cause. Clone size and V and J calls were adopted from that table, with D and trimming inferred from the DNA. In this sample the table shows around 66,000 clones, approximately 80% of which occur a single time. Around 5.7% of the sample rests with the top ten. V is cut by 2 bases and J by 7 bases, and the space between the germline ends is 6 bases. The CDR1 and CDR2 encoded by the germline V gene (reference sequence) are LNHDA and SQIVND. From cysteine to phenylalanine, the CDR3 is 13 amino acids long. Only the CDR3 portion is preserved as DNA: 39 bases, with reading frame beginning at the first base.

Source: PBMCs, taken from a glioma patient whose treatment included an IDH1 peptide vaccine. The source of this sequence is a man aged 50 to 60 with glioma. The sequence links TRBV19 to TRBJ1-6, with no confidently assigned D gene. The DNA sequence is given as TGTGCCAGTAGTATACAATCAAATTCACCCCTCCACTTT. Its protein is CASSIQSNSPLHF.